The 22 T cell receptor beta chains below were found in one sample sequenced in a study of blood T cell repertoires in COVID-19. TCRdb's copy holds only in-frame clones and misses some; the assay was immunoSEQ multiplex PCR. The repertoire holds 250,000 or so clones, with roughly four fifths as singletons. The sequencing input was peripheral blood. These receptor sequences come from a man aged 80 or over with acute or convalescent COVID-19.

The chain has TRBV30 and TRBJ1-5, with 9 positions matching TRBD1. With 2 bases clipped from V and 7 bases from J, the junction kept 18 bases outside the gene matches. This CDR3 comprises 18 residues. Germline loops: CDR1 GTSNPN, CDR2 SVGIG (reference sequence). The CDR3 is CAWSTGQGPREESQPQHF. CDR3 bases: TGTGCCTGGAGTACTGGACAGGGGCCCCGAGAGGAGAGCCAGCCCCAGCATTTT.

The rearrangement joins TRBV2 to TRBJ1-1; D possibly corresponds to TRBD1 (5 bases). V gave up 8 bases and J gave up 1 base, with 11 bases separating them. The CDR3 has 13 amino acids. From germline, CDR1 is SNHLY and CDR2 FYNNEI. The CDR3 DNA sequence: TGTGCCAGCCAGGGACTGCCGAACACTGAAGCTTTCTTT. This sequence encodes CASQGLPNTEAFF.

The V call is TRBV30, the J call TRBJ1-2; D perhaps matches TRBD1 (5 bases). V dropped 3 bases and J dropped 4 bases, with 12 bases sitting between them. The CDR3 sequence is 13 residues long. In germline, CDR1 is GTSNPN, CDR2 SVGIG (reference sequence). CDR3 nucleotides: TGTGCCTGGAGGCTCGGACAATTCTATGGCTACACCTTC. As protein: CAWRLGQFYGYTF.

This chain uses TRBV9 with TRBJ1-6, with TRBD1 matching 8 bases. Germline V gene lookup returns CDR1 SGDLS and CDR2 YYNGEE. The V gene end was trimmed by 0 bases and the J gene end by 6 bases; junction bases not matched to a gene: 2. The CDR3 runs to 15 residues. CDR3 in DNA: TGTGCCAGCAGCGTAGGAGACAGGGGTAATTCACCCCTCCACTTT. The encoded protein is CASSVGDRGNSPLHF. The whole variable domain, remainder taken from reference TRBV9 and TRBJ1-6, is DSGVTQTPKHLITATGQRVTLRCSPRSGDLSVYWYQQSLDQGLQFLIQYYNGEERAKGNILERFSAQQFPDLHSELNLSSLELGDSALYFCASSVGDRGNSPLHFGNGTRLTVT.

This sequence joins TRBV24-1 and TRBJ2-7; possible D gene TRBD2, 8 bases. Germline V gene data show CDR1 as KGHDR and CDR2 as SFDVKD. Trimming removed 3 bases from V and 8 bases from J, with 16 bases in between. CDR3 length: 14 residues. The CDR3 DNA is TGTGCCACCAGTGATCCGGGAGGGACAGAAAAGCAGTACTTC. This sequence encodes CATSDPGGTEKQYF.

The rearrangement links TRBV10-2 to TRBJ2-2, with a tentative D call TRBD1 (6 bases). Trimming pared 7 bases from V and 1 base from J, leaving 13 bases between. CDR1 and CDR2 from the germline V gene are WSHSY and SAAADI. There are 15 residues in the CDR3. CDR3 loop: CASKAHRENTGELFF. The CDR3 DNA sequence: TGCGCCAGCAAAGCTCACAGGGAGAACACCGGGGAGCTGTTTTTT.

The V and J genes are TRBV5-1 and TRBJ1-1; 7 bases match TRBD1. CDR1 is SGHRS and CDR2 is YFSETQ in the germline V gene. Trimming took 2 bases from V and 4 from J; bases not matched to a gene: 5. CDR3 length equals 14 residues. The CDR3, as DNA: TGCGCCAGCAGCTTACAGGGGTCGGGCACTGAAGCTTTCTTT. Protein product: CASSLQGSGTEAFF.

The genes are TRBV7-6 and TRBJ2-2; D gene unclear. The CDR3 is 19 residues long. Germline V CDR1 and CDR2: SGHVS, FNYEAQ. The V and J ends lost 2 bases and 0 bases respectively, with 19 bases between them. The CDR3 here is CASSLSTPSRFANTGELFF. The CDR3 coding sequence is TGTGCCAGCAGCTTATCAACCCCATCGAGGTTCGCGAACACCGGGGAGCTGTTTTTT.

There are a few counts of this clone. The V and J genes are TRBV6-5 and TRBJ1-5; TRBD1 matches 7 bases. This CDR3 is built from 14 residues. Germline trimming cut 5 bases from V and 2 bases from J; bases unmatched to any gene: 3. Germline CDR1 MNHEY, CDR2 SVGAGI. In DNA form, the CDR3 reads TGTGCCAGCAGTCGACAGGGAGGCAATCAGCCCCAGCATTTT. As protein: CASSRQGGNQPQHF.

This rearrangement joins TRBV12-5 to TRBJ2-7; D perhaps matches TRBD2 (5 bases). Trimming pared 0 bases from V and 1 base from J, leaving 10 bases between. The length of the CDR3 is 15 residues. Per germline, CDR1 LGHNT and CDR2 FRNRAP. CDR3 amino acids: CASGLVLGVSYEQYF. The CDR3 bases are TGTGCTAGTGGTTTGGTACTGGGAGTTTCCTACGAGCAGTACTTC.

This clone has just a few counts. The chain employs TRBV5-1 and TRBJ2-1, with D possibly being TRBD1 (6 bases). The V gene lost 2 bases and the J gene lost 0 bases, with 9 bases spanning the gap. From germline, CDR1 is SGHRS and CDR2 YFSETQ. CDR3 length equals 15 residues. Here the CDR3 reads CASSLGQSSYNEQFF. CDR3 DNA: TGCGCCAGCAGCTTAGGACAGAGCTCCTACAATGAGCAGTTCTTC.

The chain recombines TRBV19 with TRBJ1-4; 7 nucleotides agree with TRBD1. In germline, CDR1 is LNHDA, CDR2 SQIVND (reference sequence). The CDR3 is 17 amino acids. The junction had 11 bases not matched to a gene; V was cut back by 7 bases and J by 0 bases. The CDR3 nucleotides are TGTGCCAGTACCCCGGGACAGACCCTTTCAACTAATGAAAAACTGTTTTTT. Translating gives CASTPGQTLSTNEKLFF.

The J gene is TRBJ1-4, the V gene TRBV29-1; possible D gene TRBD1, 5 bases. Germline V CDR1 and CDR2: SQVTM, ANQGSEA. With 7 bases removed from V and 5 bases from J, the gap between germline ends came to 11 bases. This CDR3 region has 12 residues. CDR3 residues: CSGGQRNEKLFF. The CDR3 nucleotides are TGCAGCGGAGGACAAAGGAATGAAAAACTGTTTTTT.

The chain uses TRBV19 and TRBJ1-4; a possible D gene is TRBD1 (5 bases). Germline CDR1 is LNHDA and CDR2 is SQIVND (reference sequence). This CDR3 has 16 residues. The ends were cut back, 5 bases at V and 5 bases at J, with 18 bases in the middle. The CDR3 loop is CASSFDSGLGNEKLFF. The CDR3, as DNA: TGTGCCAGTAGTTTTGATTCAGGGTTGGGAAATGAAAAACTGTTTTTT.

CDR3 in DNA: TGTGCCAGCAGTAAGACGGACACCCCTTATGGCTACACCTTC. This translates into CASSKTDTPYGYTF. V is TRBV2 and J is TRBJ1-2; D may be TRBD1 (5 bases). The CDR3 sequence is 14 residues long. Germline values: CDR1 SNHLY, CDR2 FYNNEI. V was shortened by 5 bases and J by 5 bases, with 15 bases between the two germline ends.

This rearrangement joins TRBV7-9 to TRBJ2-1; D uncertain. This CDR3 comprises 13 residues. V was shortened by 5 bases and J by 7 bases, with 12 bases between the two germline ends. CDR1 is SEHNR and CDR2 is FQNEAQ in the germline V gene (reference sequence). CDR3 region: CASSPETGNEQFF. DNA of the CDR3: TGTGCCAGCAGCCCGGAGACTGGTAATGAGCAGTTCTTC.

This clone was found once. CDR3 amino acids: CASSSSGTGPQPQHF. The DNA for the CDR3 is TGTGCCAGCAGTTCCTCCGGGACAGGACCTCAGCCCCAGCATTTT. The chain uses TRBV27 and TRBJ1-5; 8 bases match TRBD1. Germline-derived CDR1 and CDR2 are MNHEY and SMNVEV (reference sequence). J was trimmed by 6 bases and V by 4 bases; bases with no gene match: 8. CDR3 size: 15 residues.

The rearrangement uses TRBV24-1 and TRBJ2-1; 7 bases line up with TRBD2. The CDR3 is 14 residues long. V shed 4 bases, J shed 10 bases, and the junction held 9 bases outside the gene matches. Germline-derived CDR1 and CDR2 are KGHDR and SFDVKD. The chain's CDR3 is CATSEYGTIGEQFF. The DNA of the CDR3 is TGTGCCACCAGTGAATATGGGACTATCGGAGAGCAGTTCTTC.

This chain joins TRBV29-1 and TRBJ1-4; D gene unclear. The CDR3 runs to 12 residues. V was shortened by 4 bases and J by 8 bases, with 11 bases between the two germline ends. Germline assignment: CDR1 SQVTM and CDR2 ANQGSEA. In nucleotides, the CDR3 is TGCAGCGTTGGGAGTGGGAGGGAAAAACTGTTTTTT. This gives the protein CSVGSGREKLFF.

The rearrangement joins TRBV11-3 to TRBJ2-2, with 10 bases matching TRBD1. The CDR3 loop spans 17 amino acids. V lost 4 bases and J lost 6; bases outside the gene matches: 11. Germline V CDR1 and CDR2: SGHNT, YENEEA. CDR3 sequence reads: CASSYRGTGVHSGELFF. The CDR3 DNA sequence: TGTGCCAGCAGCTATAGGGGGACAGGGGTACATTCCGGGGAGCTGTTTTTT.

The chain carries TRBV2 and TRBJ1-5; D call uncertain. The CDR3 consists of 14 residues. V was cut by 7 bases and J by 6 bases, with 16 bases left in between. CDR1 and CDR2 from the germline V gene are SNHLY and FYNNEI. The CDR3 nucleotides are TGTGCCAGCACCAGACCCGGAGCGGGTCAGCCCCAGCATTTT. It codes for CASTRPGAGQPQHF.

The CDR3, as DNA: TGTGCCAGCTCACCAGGACTGGCGGAGCTCACCGGGGAGCTGTTTTTT. This sequence encodes CASSPGLAELTGELFF. The chain carries TRBV18 and TRBJ2-2, with D perhaps TRBD2 (5 bases). Germline values: CDR1 KGHSH, CDR2 LQKENI. The CDR3 contains 16 residues. The V end lost 2 bases, the J end lost 4 bases, and 14 bases lay between the germline ends.